This TCR beta chain was captured by sequencing in a study of T cell responses to AZD1222 COVID-19 vaccine. The method was immunoSEQ multiplex PCR; TCRdb's version includes in-frame clones alone and lacks a portion of them. Among 100,000 or so clones listed, 92% were seen once. The CDR3 is made up of 16 amino acids. CDR1 is MNHNY and CDR2 is SVGAGI in the germline V gene (reference sequence). V lost 0 bases and J lost 4; bases outside the gene matches: 7. In regard to this clone: What it binds is unknown.

Findings and limits, study-wide: Nearly half of spike-specific TCRs reportedly target unmutated variant regions.

The sample here was peripheral blood, taken on day 0 of AZD1222 vaccination. The sequence derives from an adult in good health. This sequence joins TRBV6-6 and TRBJ2-7, with 9 bases that match TRBD1. CDR3 region: CASSYSLLTGGYEQYF. The DNA of the CDR3 is TGTGCCAGCAGTTACTCGCTTTTGACAGGGGGGTACGAGCAGTACTTC.